The 14 T cell receptor beta chains below all came from one sample that was sequenced in a study of shared clonotypes between healthy human individuals. Naive CD8 isolation took CD45RO-negative cells positively selected for CCR7 and excluded terminally differentiated effector memory CD45RA+ cells. The method was immunoSEQ multiplex PCR; TCRdb's version includes in-frame clones alone and lacks a portion of them. The profile covers roughly 550,000 clones, with 95% to 96% appearing a single time and over 0.09% taken by the ten largest. Sequencing input: naive CD8+ T cells sorted from blood. These receptors were taken from a woman in her twenties or thirties in good health.

The rearrangement uses TRBV13 and TRBJ2-2; D remains unclear. The CDR3 loop spans 12 amino acids. Germline V gives CDR1 PRHDT, CDR2 FYEKMQ (reference sequence). Trimming removed 5 bases from V and 2 bases from J, with 3 bases in between. The CDR3 DNA reads as TGTGCCAGCAGCGGTAACACCGGGGAGCTGTTTTTT. Protein: CASSGNTGELFF.

V gene TRBV14 combines with J gene TRBJ1-1, with TRBD1 matching 10 bases. The CDR3 is made up of 14 amino acids. V lost 8 bases to trimming and J lost 0 bases; unmatched junction nucleotides: 3. Germline CDR1 and CDR2: SGHDN and FVKESK. The CDR3 DNA reads TGTGCCAGCCAGGGGACAGGGGTGAACACTGAAGCTTTCTTT. Its protein is CASQGTGVNTEAFF. Full variable domain (missing parts from reference TRBV14 and TRBJ1-1): EAGVTQFPSHSVIEKGQTVTLRCDPISGHDNLYWYRRVMGKEIKFLLHFVKESKQDESGMPNNRFLAERTGGTYSTLKVQPAELEDSGVYFCASQGTGVNTEAFFGQGTRLTVV.

The chain has TRBV4-1 and TRBJ2-1; a weak D match, TRBD2 (5 bases). The CDR3 consists of 14 residues. Germline CDR1 is MGHRA and CDR2 is YSYEKL. V was shortened by 6 bases and J by 0 bases, with 9 bases between the two germline ends. The CDR3 sequence is CASRAGGSYNEQFF. Written as DNA, the CDR3 is TGCGCCAGCAGGGCAGGAGGCTCCTACAATGAGCAGTTCTTC.

The rearrangement joins TRBV7-8 to TRBJ2-3, with TRBD2 matching 12 bases. Germline-derived CDR1 and CDR2 are SGHVS and FQNEAQ. The CDR3 is 18 amino acids. J gave up 0 bases and V 5 bases, and 9 bases lay outside the gene matches. CDR3 amino acids: CASSPGLAGSLSTDTQYF. The CDR3 nucleotides are TGTGCCAGCAGCCCGGGACTAGCGGGCTCTCTTAGCACAGATACGCAGTATTTT.

This rearrangement joins TRBV29-1 to TRBJ2-7; no firm D call. This CDR3 spans 13 amino acids. V was cut by 4 bases and J by 0 bases, with 10 bases left in between. CDR1 SQVTM and CDR2 ANQGSEA come from the germline V gene. Here the CDR3 reads CSVVGSDSYEQYF. CDR3 sequence (DNA): TGCAGCGTTGTCGGTTCAGACTCCTACGAGCAGTACTTC.

The genes are TRBV27 and TRBJ2-7; TRBD1 might be the D (6 bases). The CDR3 contains 11 residues. Germline CDR1 and CDR2: MNHEY and SMNVEV (reference sequence). Trimming pared 5 bases from V and 5 bases from J, leaving 7 bases between. Here the CDR3 DNA reads TGTGCCAGCAGTAGGGGGAACGAGCAGTACTTC. This translates into CASSRGNEQYF.

The V and J genes are TRBV28 and TRBJ2-3; 9 bases match TRBD2. CDR3 length: 15 residues. Germline lookup yields CDR1 MDHEN and CDR2 SYDVKM. V was clipped by 6 bases and J by 0 bases; unmatched bases: 4. Here the CDR3 reads CASRLTSGSTDTQYF. CDR3 nucleotide sequence: TGTGCCAGCAGGTTAACTAGCGGGAGCACAGATACGCAGTATTTT.

V and J are TRBV19 and TRBJ2-2; TRBD1 agrees at 7 bases. CDR3 length equals 16 residues. Germline assignment: CDR1 LNHDA and CDR2 SQIVND (reference sequence). Losses at the gene ends were 7 bases for V and 0 bases for J; bases not matched to a gene: 8. The CDR3, as DNA: TGTGCCAGTACCCCTCTGGGGACAGCGAACACCGGGGAGCTGTTTTTT. Translating it yields CASTPLGTANTGELFF.

The V and J genes are TRBV19 and TRBJ1-1; D is possibly TRBD1 (5 bases). This CDR3 contains 13 residues. Between the trimmed V and J ends, which lost 7 bases and 3 bases, there was a span of 12 bases. CDR1 and CDR2 from the germline V gene are LNHDA and SQIVND (reference sequence). CDR3 sequence reads: CASMEGSHTEAFF. The CDR3 nucleotides read TGTGCCAGTATGGAGGGGTCTCACACTGAAGCTTTCTTT.

The V call is TRBV5-6, the J call TRBJ2-5, with 9 bases that match TRBD1. In germline, CDR1 is SGHDT, CDR2 YYEEEE. CDR3 length equals 16 residues. Losses at the gene ends were 4 bases for V and 5 bases for J; bases not matched to a gene: 12. CDR3 coding DNA: TGTGCCAGCAGCCGGACAGGGGACTTGGTTTCGGAGACCCAGTACTTC. It specifies CASSRTGDLVSETQYF.

Here the CDR3 DNA reads TGCGCCAGCAGCCAACGACTCCTGGTAGAGACCCAGTACTTC. This sequence encodes CASSQRLLVETQYF. The gene calls are TRBV4-1 and TRBJ2-5; D gene uncertain. The germline V gene encodes CDR1 MGHRA and CDR2 YSYEKL. Between the trimmed V and J ends, which lost 2 bases and 4 bases, there was a span of 11 bases. The CDR3 loop spans 14 amino acids.

The chain recombines TRBV7-9 with TRBJ2-1; D gene ambiguous. The germline V and J ends were trimmed by 4 bases and 2 bases, with 3 bases remaining between them. Germline CDR1 is SEHNR and CDR2 is FQNEAQ (reference sequence). The CDR3 sequence is 12 residues long. CDR3 nucleotides: TGTGCCAGCAGCTCGACCTACAATGAGCAGTTCTTC. As protein: CASSSTYNEQFF. Complete variable domain (other parts from reference TRBV7-9 and TRBJ2-1): DTGVSQNPRHKITKRGQNVTFRCDPISEHNRLYWYRQTLGQGPEFLTYFQNEAQLEKSRLLSDRFSAERPKGSFSTLEIQRTEQGDSAMYLCASSSTYNEQFFGPGTRLTVL.

The DNA of the CDR3 is TGTGCCAGCAGCCTTCGGCAGAGTCTCGTTATTGCTGAAGCTTTCTTT. Amino acid sequence: CASSLRQSLVIAEAFF. This rearrangement joins TRBV13 to TRBJ1-1; D unresolved. V lost 5 bases and J lost 6, with 22 bases in between. This CDR3 is 16 amino acids long. From germline, CDR1 is PRHDT and CDR2 FYEKMQ (reference sequence).

The rearrangement joins TRBV7-2 to TRBJ1-3; TRBD1 agrees at 7 bases. The trim removed 9 bases at V and 2 bases at J, leaving 10 bases unmatched. Per the germline V gene, CDR1 is SGHTA and CDR2 is FQGNSA. This CDR3 contains 15 residues. CDR3 in DNA: TGTGCCAGACTCACCACAGGGGACACTGGAAACACCATATATTTT. As protein: CARLTTGDTGNTIYF.